This T cell receptor (beta chain) stems from a study of blood T cell repertoires in COVID-19. CDR3 length: 14 amino acids. V was pared by 4 bases and J by 7 bases, with 17 bases between. Germline V gene sequence: CDR1 GTSNPN, CDR2 SVGIG (reference sequence). While infection was still active, Seattle patients were enrolled and then followed longitudinally. In the authors' methods: By means of reference gene primer amplification, nucleated cell counts were estimated. Profiled with immunoSEQ multiplex PCR; TCRdb holds only in-frame clones, not every one. That table gives V, J and clone size, and the DNA gave D and trimming. This sample has over 100,000 clones, with about 89% found just once.

V usage is TRBV30 and J usage is TRBJ1-5; maybe TRBD1 (5 bases). Sequencing input: peripheral blood. This clonotype was obtained from a man between 60 and 70 years old with COVID-19, enrolled during active disease. The CDR3 region is CAWNKQVGQQPQHF. CDR3 in DNA: TGTGCCTGGAACAAACAGGTAGGGCAACAGCCCCAGCATTTT.